This TCR beta chain was documented in a study of cytomegalovirus exposure and HLA in healthy donors. CDR3 length: 17 amino acids. V shed 6 bases and J 2 bases; nucleotides not matched to a gene: 13. Germline assignment: CDR1 SQVTM and CDR2 ANQGSEA. PCR was performed using 60 Vbeta and 13 Jbeta primers. The protocol was immunoSEQ multiplex PCR, while the TCRdb copy is restricted to in-frame clones and leaves out a portion. Of about 150,000 clones in the sample, over 80% were seen once. Material: PBMCs. The chain uses TRBV29-1 and TRBJ2-6; 7 nucleotides line up with TRBD1. The clonotype was recovered from a boy younger than 10 in good health and CMV-seronegative. CDR3 DNA: TGCAGCGTCGAGGACAGGCAAGGGGAAGCTGGGGCCAACGTCCTGACTTTC. Its protein product is CSVEDRQGEAGANVLTF.